This entry lists 13 T cell receptor beta chains sequenced from one sample in a study of technical replicates of blood from a few donors. The table came from immunoSEQ multiplex PCR; TCRdb's copy has only in-frame clones and leaves some out. The sample carries more than 65,000 clones, approximately 96% recorded once. Sequenced: T cells isolated from PBMCs. These receptors originate from a human donor in good health.

The chain links TRBV7-9 to TRBJ1-5, with a weak D call TRBD1 (5 bases). V was pared by 5 bases and J by 5 bases, with 16 bases between. CDR1 is SEHNR, CDR2 FQNEAQ, per germline (reference sequence). The CDR3 runs to 15 residues. CDR3 in amino acids: CASSPFGQSHQPQHF. CDR3 bases: TGTGCCAGCAGCCCATTTGGACAATCCCATCAGCCCCAGCATTTT. The full variable domain, completed using reference TRBV7-9 and TRBJ1-5, is DTGVSQNPRHKITKRGQNVTFRCDPISEHNRLYWYRQTLGQGPEFLTYFQNEAQLEKSRLLSDRFSAERPKGSFSTLEIQRTEQGDSAMYLCASSPFGQSHQPQHFGDGTRLSIL.

The chain uses TRBV29-1 and TRBJ2-1; weak D call: TRBD1 (6 bases). Trimming left V 7 bases short and J 3 bases short, with 16 bases between. Looked up from germline, CDR1 is SQVTM and CDR2 is ANQGSEA. The CDR3 contains 14 residues. In nucleotides, the CDR3 is TGCAGCGGTGCACCGACAGGCGGCTACAATGAGCAGTTCTTC. Amino acid sequence: CSGAPTGGYNEQFF.

The chain couples TRBV7-3 to TRBJ2-1, with 7 bases aligning to TRBD2. The CDR3 runs 15 residues. Germline CDR1 is SGHTA and CDR2 is FQGTGA. V dropped 4 bases and J dropped 3; count of bases not matched to a gene: 6. CDR3 region: CASSSTTSLYNEQFF. CDR3 DNA: TGTGCCAGCAGCTCGACGACTAGCCTCTACAATGAGCAGTTCTTC.

The chain uses TRBV28 and TRBJ2-7; maybe TRBD1 (7 bases). The CDR3 is made up of 14 amino acids. V lost 3 bases and J 4 bases, leaving 13 bases between the germline ends. Germline lookup yields CDR1 MDHEN and CDR2 SYDVKM. The CDR3 region has the DNA TGTGCCAGCAGTTTTCTGACAGGGAGGTACGAGCAGTACTTC. Protein product: CASSFLTGRYEQYF.

The chain recombines TRBV6-5 with TRBJ1-1, with D hard to call. The CDR3 sequence is 13 residues long. V was shortened by 6 bases and J by 1 base, with 9 bases between the two germline ends. Germline loops: CDR1 MNHEY, CDR2 SVGAGI. The CDR3, as DNA: TGTGCCAGCAGGATCAACAGGAACACTGAAGCTTTCTTT. Translating gives CASRINRNTEAFF.

The V gene is TRBV11-1, the J gene TRBJ2-3, with D possibly matching TRBD2 (5 bases). CDR3 size: 15 residues. The germline V gene encodes CDR1 SGHAT and CDR2 FQDESV (reference sequence). V shed 2 bases and J shed 1 base, with 10 bases lying between them. The CDR3: CASSLIVSGTDTQYF. The CDR3 DNA follows: TGTGCCAGCAGCTTAATTGTTAGCGGCACAGATACGCAGTATTTT.

The chain links TRBV5-1 to TRBJ1-1, with D maybe TRBD1 (5 bases). The V gene's germline CDR1 is SGHRS and CDR2 YFSETQ. Deletions cut 4 bases from V and 3 bases from J, with 13 bases between. This CDR3 region has 14 residues. CDR3 DNA: TGCGCCAGCAGCATCAGGGTTGAGGACACTGAAGCTTTCTTT. It codes for CASSIRVEDTEAFF.

V is TRBV7-8 and J is TRBJ1-1; the D is unclear. Trimming shortened V by 1 base and J by 1 base, and 4 bases separated the two germline ends. The CDR3 loop spans 13 amino acids. CDR1 is SGHVS, CDR2 FQNEAQ, per germline. CDR3 bases: TGTGCCAGCAGCTTAGGAGAGAACACTGAAGCTTTCTTT. Translation: CASSLGENTEAFF. The full variable domain, in which reference TRBV7-8 and TRBJ1-1 provide the parts outside the CDR3, is GAGVSQSPRYKVAKRGQDVALRCDPISGHVSLFWYQQALGQGPEFLTYFQNEAQLDKSGLPSDRFFAERPEGSVSTLKIQRTQQEDSAVYLCASSLGENTEAFFGQGTRLTVV.

V is TRBV5-6 and J is TRBJ2-7; D uncertain. CDR3 size: 13 residues. CDR1 is SGHDT, CDR2 YYEEEE, per germline. V lost 0 bases to trimming and J lost 3 bases, with 7 bases between them. The CDR3 reads CASSLVQSYEQYF. CDR3 coding DNA: TGTGCCAGCAGCTTGGTACAGAGCTACGAGCAGTACTTC.

The chain is built from TRBV5-5 and TRBJ1-2; D is unresolved. There are 16 residues in the CDR3. Trimming removed 5 bases from V and 7 bases from J, with 24 bases in between. The germline V gene encodes CDR1 SGHKS and CDR2 YYEKEE (reference sequence). Written as DNA, the CDR3 is TGTGCCAGCAGTTCTCTGGTATCGGCGGGAGGGCTTGGCTACACCTTC. Encoded protein: CASSSLVSAGGLGYTF.

This chain's CDR3 is CACPLGGTEAFF. CDR3 bases: TGTGCCTGCCCCTTGGGGGGGACTGAAGCTTTCTTT. This sequence joins TRBV30 and TRBJ1-1; D is possibly TRBD1 (5 bases). Trimming took 6 bases from V and 5 from J, leaving 13 bases between them. Germline V gene data show CDR1 as GTSNPN and CDR2 as SVGIG (reference sequence). The CDR3 is 12 residues long.

The chain uses TRBV5-6 and TRBJ2-7; perhaps TRBD2 as D (6 bases). In germline, CDR1 is SGHDT, CDR2 YYEEEE. This CDR3 comprises 16 residues. Trimming stripped 4 bases from V and 0 bases from J, with 17 bases between. The CDR3 reads CASSAGRPLGSYEQYF. In DNA, the CDR3 is TGTGCCAGCAGCGCGGGACGGCCGTTGGGCTCCTACGAGCAGTACTTC.

The chain links TRBV11-3 to TRBJ2-3; no clear D gene. Germline V CDR1 and CDR2: SGHNT, YENEEA. The CDR3 contains 12 residues. Trimming removed 3 bases at V and 4 bases at J, with 5 bases between. This CDR3 is CASSFRADTQYF. CDR3 DNA sequence: TGTGCCAGCAGCTTCCGGGCAGATACGCAGTATTTT.